Reported below is one TCR beta chain. The source of the sample is a study of blood T cell repertoires in COVID-19. Looking at the study overall: The origin of the acute and convalescent COVID-19 samples was the United States, Italy and Spain. The analysed material was cDNA or gDNA that came from T cells, B-cell-depleted T cells, or PBMCs.

In the source study's methods: Quantification of nucleated cells was approximated via reference gene primer amplification. Clones were read by immunoSEQ multiplex PCR, and TCRdb kept only the in-frame ones, dropping some. Clone size and the V and J calls come from that table; the DNA yielded D and trimming. The table includes about 120,000 clones, 75% to 85% detected once. The CDR3 spans 15 residues. CDR1 and CDR2 (germline): SGHTA, FQGNSA. J gave up 4 bases and V 3 bases, and 6 bases lay outside the gene matches. The chain couples TRBV7-2 to TRBJ2-3, with 8 nucleotides matching TRBD1. Source material: peripheral blood. The sequence derives from a human donor in a cohort sampled during active COVID-19. CDR3 nucleotide sequence: TGTGCCAGCAGCTTTGGCAGGGGGCGCTCAGATACGCAGTATTTT. This codes for CASSFGRGRSDTQYF.